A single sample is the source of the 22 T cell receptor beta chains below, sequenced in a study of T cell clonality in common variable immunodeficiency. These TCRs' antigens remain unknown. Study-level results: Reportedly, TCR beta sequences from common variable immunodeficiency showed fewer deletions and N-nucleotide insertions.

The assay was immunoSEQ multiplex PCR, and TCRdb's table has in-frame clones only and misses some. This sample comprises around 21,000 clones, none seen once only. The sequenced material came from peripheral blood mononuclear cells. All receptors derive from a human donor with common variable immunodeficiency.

The sequenced part of the CDR3 DNA is TGTGCCAGCTCACCACAGGGCCGGTCTAGCACAGATACG. This translates into CASSPQGRSSTDT. The whole CDR3 region reads CASSPQGRSSTDTQYF. The chain couples TRBV18 to TRBJ2-3; D gene unclear. The read halts 3 residues ahead of the CDR3 end, with the missing end drawn from the germline J gene. The V and J ends lost 1 base and 0 bases respectively, with 11 bases between them. Per germline, CDR1 KGHSH and CDR2 LQKENI. There are 16 residues in the CDR3.

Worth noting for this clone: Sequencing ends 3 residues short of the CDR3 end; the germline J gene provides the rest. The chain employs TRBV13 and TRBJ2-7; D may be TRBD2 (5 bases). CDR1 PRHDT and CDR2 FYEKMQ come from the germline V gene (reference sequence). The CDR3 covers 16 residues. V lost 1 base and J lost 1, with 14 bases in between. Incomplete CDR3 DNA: TGTGCCAGCAGCTTAGCATCGGGGTTAGGGTCCTACGAG. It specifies CASSLASGLGSYE. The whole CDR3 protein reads CASSLASGLGSYEQYF.

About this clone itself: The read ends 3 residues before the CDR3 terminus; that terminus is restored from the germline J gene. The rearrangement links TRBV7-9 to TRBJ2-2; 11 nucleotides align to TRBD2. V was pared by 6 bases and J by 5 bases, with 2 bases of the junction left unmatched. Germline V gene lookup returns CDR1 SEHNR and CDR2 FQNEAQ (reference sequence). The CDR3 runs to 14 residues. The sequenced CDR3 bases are TGTGCCAGCAGTTCTAGCGGGGGGACCGGGGAG. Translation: CASSSSGGTGE. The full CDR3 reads CASSSSGGTGELFF.

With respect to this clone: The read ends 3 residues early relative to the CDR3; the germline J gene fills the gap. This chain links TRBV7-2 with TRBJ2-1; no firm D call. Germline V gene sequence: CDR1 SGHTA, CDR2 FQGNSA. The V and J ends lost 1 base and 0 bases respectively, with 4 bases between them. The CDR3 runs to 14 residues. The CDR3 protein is CASSLDYSYNEQFF. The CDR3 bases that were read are TGTGCCAGCAGCTTAGACTACTCCTACAATGAG. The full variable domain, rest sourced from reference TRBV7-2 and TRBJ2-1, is GAGVSQSPSNKVTEKGKDVELRCDPISGHTALYWYRQSLGQGLEFLIYFQGNSAPDKSGLPSDRFSAERTGGSVSTLTIQRTQQEDSAVYLCASSLDYSYNEQFFGPGTRLTVL.

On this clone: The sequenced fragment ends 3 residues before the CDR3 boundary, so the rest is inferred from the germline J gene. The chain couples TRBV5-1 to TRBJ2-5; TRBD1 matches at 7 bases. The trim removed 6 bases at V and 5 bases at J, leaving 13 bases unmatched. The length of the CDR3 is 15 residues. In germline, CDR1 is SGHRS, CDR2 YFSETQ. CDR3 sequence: CASTLTGIGGETQYF. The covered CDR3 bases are TGCGCCAGCACCCTGACAGGGATCGGAGGCGAGACC. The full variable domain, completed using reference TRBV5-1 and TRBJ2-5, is KAGVTQTPRYLIKTRGQQVTLSCSPISGHRSVSWYQQTPGQGLQFLFEYFSETQRNKGNFPGRFSGRQFSNSRSEMNVSTLELGDSALYLCASTLTGIGGETQYFGPGTRLLVL.

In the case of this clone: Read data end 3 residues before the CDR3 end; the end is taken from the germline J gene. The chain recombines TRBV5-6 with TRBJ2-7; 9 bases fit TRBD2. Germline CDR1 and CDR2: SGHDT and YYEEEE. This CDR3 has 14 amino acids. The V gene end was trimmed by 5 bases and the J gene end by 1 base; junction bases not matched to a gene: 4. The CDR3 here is CASRETSGSYEQYF. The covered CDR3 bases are TGTGCCAGCAGAGAGACTAGCGGTTCCTACGAG.

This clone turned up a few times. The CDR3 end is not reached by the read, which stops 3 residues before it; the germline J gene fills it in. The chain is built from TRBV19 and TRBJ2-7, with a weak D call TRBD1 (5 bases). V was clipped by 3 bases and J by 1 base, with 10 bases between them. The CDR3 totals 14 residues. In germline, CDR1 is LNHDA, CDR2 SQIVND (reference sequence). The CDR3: CASSMSAGSYEQYF. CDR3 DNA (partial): TGTGCCAGTAGTATGTCGGCAGGGTCCTACGAG.

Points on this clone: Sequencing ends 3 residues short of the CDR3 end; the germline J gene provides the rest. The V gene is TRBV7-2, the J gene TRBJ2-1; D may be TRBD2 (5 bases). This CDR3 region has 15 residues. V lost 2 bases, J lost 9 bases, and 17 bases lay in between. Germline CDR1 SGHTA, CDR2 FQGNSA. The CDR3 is CASSLMASSLGEQFF. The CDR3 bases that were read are TGTGCCAGCAGCTTAATGGCTAGCTCCCTGGGTGAG.

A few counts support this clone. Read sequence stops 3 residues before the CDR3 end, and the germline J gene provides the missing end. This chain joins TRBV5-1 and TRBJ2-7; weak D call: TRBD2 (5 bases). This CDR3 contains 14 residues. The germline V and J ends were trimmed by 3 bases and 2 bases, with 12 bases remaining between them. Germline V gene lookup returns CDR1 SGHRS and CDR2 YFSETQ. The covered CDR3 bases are TGCGCCAGCAGCTCCCGGACTGGAGCCTACGAG. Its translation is CASSSRTGAYE. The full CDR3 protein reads CASSSRTGAYEQYF.

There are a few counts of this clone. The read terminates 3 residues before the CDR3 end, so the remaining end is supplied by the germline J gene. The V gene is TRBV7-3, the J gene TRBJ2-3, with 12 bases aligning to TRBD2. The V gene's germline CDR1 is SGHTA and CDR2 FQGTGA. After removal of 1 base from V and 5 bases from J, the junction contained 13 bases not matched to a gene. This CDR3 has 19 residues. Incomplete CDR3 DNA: TGTGCCAGCAGCTTAAAAGTGTTAGCTAGCGGGGGGGTGGGAGATACG. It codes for CASSLKVLASGGVGDT. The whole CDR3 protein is CASSLKVLASGGVGDTQYF.

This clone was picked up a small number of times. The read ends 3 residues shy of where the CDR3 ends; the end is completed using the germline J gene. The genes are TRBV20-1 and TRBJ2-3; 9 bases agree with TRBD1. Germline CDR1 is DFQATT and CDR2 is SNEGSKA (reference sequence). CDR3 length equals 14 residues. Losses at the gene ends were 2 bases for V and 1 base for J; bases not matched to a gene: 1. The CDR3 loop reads CSARRDRGTDTQYF. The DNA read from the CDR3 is TGCAGTGCTAGACGGGACAGGGGCACAGATACG.

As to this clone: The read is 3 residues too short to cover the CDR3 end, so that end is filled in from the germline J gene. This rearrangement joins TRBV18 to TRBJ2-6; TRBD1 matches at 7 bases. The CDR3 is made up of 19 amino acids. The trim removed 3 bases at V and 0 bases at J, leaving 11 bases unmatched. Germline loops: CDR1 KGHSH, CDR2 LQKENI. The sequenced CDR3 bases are TGTGCCAGCTCACCCCGACCCGGGACAGTGAGCTCTGGGGCCAACGTC. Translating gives CASSPRPGTVSSGANV. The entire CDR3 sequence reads CASSPRPGTVSSGANVLTF.

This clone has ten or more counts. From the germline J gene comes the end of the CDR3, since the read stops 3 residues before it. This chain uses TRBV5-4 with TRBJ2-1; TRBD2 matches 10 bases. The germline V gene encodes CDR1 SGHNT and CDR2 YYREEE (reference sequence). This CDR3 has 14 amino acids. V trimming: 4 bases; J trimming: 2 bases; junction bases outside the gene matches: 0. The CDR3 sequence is CASSLAGAYNEQFF. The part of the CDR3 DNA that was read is TGTGCCAGCAGCCTAGCGGGGGCCTACAATGAG.

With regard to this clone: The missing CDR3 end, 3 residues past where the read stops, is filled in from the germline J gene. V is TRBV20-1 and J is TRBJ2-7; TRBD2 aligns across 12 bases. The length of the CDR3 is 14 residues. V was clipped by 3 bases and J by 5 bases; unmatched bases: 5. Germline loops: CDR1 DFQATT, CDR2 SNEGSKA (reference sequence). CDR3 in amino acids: CSASGLAGGHEQYF. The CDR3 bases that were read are TGCAGTGCTAGTGGTCTAGCGGGAGGGCACGAG.

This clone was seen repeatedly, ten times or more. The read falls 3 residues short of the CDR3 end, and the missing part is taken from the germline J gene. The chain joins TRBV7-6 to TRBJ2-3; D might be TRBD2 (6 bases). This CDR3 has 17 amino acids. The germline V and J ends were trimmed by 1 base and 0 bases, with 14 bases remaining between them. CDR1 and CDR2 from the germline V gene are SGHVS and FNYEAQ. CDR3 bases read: TGTGCCAGCAGCTTAGATTGGCGGGGCACTAGCACAGATACG. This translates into CASSLDWRGTSTDT. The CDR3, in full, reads CASSLDWRGTSTDTQYF.

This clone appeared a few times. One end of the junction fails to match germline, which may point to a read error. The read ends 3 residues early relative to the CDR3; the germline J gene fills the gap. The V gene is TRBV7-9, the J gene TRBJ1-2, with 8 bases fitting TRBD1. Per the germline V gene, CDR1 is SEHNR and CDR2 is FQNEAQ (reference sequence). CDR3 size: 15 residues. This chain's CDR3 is CPSSLEFQGAEGYTF. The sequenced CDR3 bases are TGTCCCAGCAGCTTAGAGTTTCAGGGGGCGGAAGGC.

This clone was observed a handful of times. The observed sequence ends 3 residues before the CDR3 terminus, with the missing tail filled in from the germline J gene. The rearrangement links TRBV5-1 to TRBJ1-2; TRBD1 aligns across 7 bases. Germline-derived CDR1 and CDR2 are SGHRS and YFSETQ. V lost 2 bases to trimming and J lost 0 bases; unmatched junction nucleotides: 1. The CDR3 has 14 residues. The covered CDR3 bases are TGCGCCAGCAGCTTAGGGGGCTCTAACTATGGC. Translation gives CASSLGGSNYG. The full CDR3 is CASSLGGSNYGYTF.

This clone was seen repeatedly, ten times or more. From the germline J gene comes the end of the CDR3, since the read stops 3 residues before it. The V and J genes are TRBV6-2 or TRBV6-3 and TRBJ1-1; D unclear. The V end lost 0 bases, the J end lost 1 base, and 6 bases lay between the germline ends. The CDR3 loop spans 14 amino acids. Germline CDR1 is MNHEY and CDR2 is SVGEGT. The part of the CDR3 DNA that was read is TGTGCCAGCAGTTACTCGACAAGGAACACTGAA. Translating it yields CASSYSTRNTE. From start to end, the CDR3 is CASSYSTRNTEAFF.

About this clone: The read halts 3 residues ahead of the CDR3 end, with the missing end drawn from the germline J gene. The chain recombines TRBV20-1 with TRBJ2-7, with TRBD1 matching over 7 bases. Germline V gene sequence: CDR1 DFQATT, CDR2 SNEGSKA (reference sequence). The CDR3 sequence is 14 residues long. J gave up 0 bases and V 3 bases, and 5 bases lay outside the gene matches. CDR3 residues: CSARQTGRSYEQYF. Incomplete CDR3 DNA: TGCAGTGCTAGGCAGACAGGGCGCTCCTACGAG.

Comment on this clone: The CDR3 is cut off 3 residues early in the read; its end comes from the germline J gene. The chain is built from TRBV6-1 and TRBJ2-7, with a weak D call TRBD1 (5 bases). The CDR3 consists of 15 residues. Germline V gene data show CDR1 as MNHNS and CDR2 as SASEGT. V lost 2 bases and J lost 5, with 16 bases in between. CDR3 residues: CASSERWPGSDEQYF. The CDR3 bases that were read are TGTGCCAGCAGTGAACGGTGGCCAGGGTCCGACGAG.

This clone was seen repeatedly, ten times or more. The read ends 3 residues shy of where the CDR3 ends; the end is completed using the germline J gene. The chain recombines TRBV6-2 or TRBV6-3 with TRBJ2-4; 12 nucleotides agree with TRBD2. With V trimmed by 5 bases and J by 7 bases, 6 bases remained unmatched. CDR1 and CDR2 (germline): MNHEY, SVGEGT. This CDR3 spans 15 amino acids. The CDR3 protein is CASSSSGTSGNIQYF. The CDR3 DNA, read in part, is TGTGCCAGCAGTAGCTCCGGGACTAGCGGGAACATT.

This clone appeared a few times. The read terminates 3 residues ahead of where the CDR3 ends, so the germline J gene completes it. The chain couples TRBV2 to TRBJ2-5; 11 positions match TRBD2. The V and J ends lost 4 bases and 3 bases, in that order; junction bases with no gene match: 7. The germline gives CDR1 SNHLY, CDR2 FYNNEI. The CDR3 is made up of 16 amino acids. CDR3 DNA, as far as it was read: TGTGCCAGCAGTGTCCGCCTACTAGCGGGGGAAGAGACC. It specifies CASSVRLLAGEET. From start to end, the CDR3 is CASSVRLLAGEETQYF. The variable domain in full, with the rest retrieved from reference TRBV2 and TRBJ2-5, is EPEVTQTPSHQVTQMGQEVILRCVPISNHLYFYWYRQILGQKVEFLVSFYNNEISEKSEIFDDQFSVERPDGSNFTLKIRSTKLEDSAMYFCASSVRLLAGEETQYFGPGTRLLVL.